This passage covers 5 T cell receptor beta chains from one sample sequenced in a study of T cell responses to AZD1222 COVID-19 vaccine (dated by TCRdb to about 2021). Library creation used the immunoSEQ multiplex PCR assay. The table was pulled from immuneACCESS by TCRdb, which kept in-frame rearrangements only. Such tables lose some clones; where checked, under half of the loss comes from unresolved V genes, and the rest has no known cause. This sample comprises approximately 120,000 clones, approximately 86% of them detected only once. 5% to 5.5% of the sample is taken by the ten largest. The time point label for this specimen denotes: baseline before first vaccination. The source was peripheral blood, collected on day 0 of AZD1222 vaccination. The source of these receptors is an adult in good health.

CDR3 sequence: CASSEWTVNEKLFF. CDR3 bases: TGTGCCAGCAGCGAGTGGACAGTGAATGAAAAACTGTTTTTT. The J gene is TRBJ1-4, the V gene TRBV5-5, with D possibly being TRBD1 (6 bases). V shed 4 bases and J shed 5 bases, with 12 bases lying between them. CDR1 and CDR2 (germline): SGHKS, YYEKEE (reference sequence). This CDR3 region has 14 residues.

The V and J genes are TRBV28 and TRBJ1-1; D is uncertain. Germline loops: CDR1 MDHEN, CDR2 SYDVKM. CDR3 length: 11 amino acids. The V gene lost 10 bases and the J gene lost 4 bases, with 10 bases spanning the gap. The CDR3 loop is CATNEGTEAFF. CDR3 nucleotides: TGTGCCACCAATGAAGGCACTGAAGCTTTCTTT.

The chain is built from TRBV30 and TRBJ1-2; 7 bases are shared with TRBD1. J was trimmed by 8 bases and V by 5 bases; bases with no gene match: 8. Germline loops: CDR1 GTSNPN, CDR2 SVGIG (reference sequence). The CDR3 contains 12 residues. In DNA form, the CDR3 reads TGTGCCTGGGCCGGACAGGCTGGAGGCTACACCTTC. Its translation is CAWAGQAGGYTF.

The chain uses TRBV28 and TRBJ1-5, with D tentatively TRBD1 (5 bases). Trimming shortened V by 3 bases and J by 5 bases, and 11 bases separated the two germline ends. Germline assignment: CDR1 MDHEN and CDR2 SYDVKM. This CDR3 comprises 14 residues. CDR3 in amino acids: CASSFRDRHQPQHF. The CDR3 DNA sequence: TGTGCCAGCAGTTTTAGGGACCGTCATCAGCCCCAGCATTTT.

CDR3 region: CASSVQGLGTDTQYF. The DNA for the CDR3 is TGTGCCAGCAGCGTCCAAGGGCTAGGGACAGATACGCAGTATTTT. The J gene is TRBJ2-3, the V gene TRBV9; no clear D gene. CDR1 and CDR2 from the germline V gene are SGDLS and YYNGEE. Trimming removed 2 bases from V and 3 bases from J, with 13 bases in between. The CDR3 is made up of 15 amino acids.